Below, 16 T cell receptor beta chains from the same sample are listed, as sequenced in a study of cytomegalovirus exposure and HLA in healthy donors. Amplification used 60 Vbeta primers and 13 Jbeta primers. Using immunoSEQ multiplex PCR, the repertoire was profiled, and TCRdb retains in-frame clones only, with some absent. The sample has about 150,000 clones; roughly 78% are singletons. Material for sequencing was PBMCs. These receptors were obtained from a woman aged 45-65 years in good health and CMV-seropositive.

The genes are TRBV5-5 and TRBJ2-1, with 10 bases matching TRBD2. CDR1 is SGHKS and CDR2 is YYEKEE in the germline V gene (reference sequence). This CDR3 is 18 amino acids long. V gave up 3 bases and J gave up 7 bases; unmatched junction bases: 16. CDR3 sequence: CASSWGSGGAHFPNEQFF. The CDR3 DNA follows: TGTGCCAGCAGCTGGGGGAGCGGGGGGGCCCACTTCCCGAATGAGCAGTTCTTC.

A note on this clone: Different DNA sequences within this sample yield the same CDR3. The chain couples TRBV7-2 to TRBJ1-1, with 8 bases matching TRBD1. The V gene's germline CDR1 is SGHTA and CDR2 FQGNSA. CDR3 length: 15 amino acids. Germline trimming cut 4 bases from V and 4 bases from J; bases unmatched to any gene: 8. CDR3 residues: CASSSGQGGSTEAFF. In nucleotides, the CDR3 is TGTGCCAGCAGCTCCGGACAGGGAGGTAGCACTGAAGCTTTCTTT.

Only a few counts were recorded for this clone. This chain connects TRBV29-1 to TRBJ1-1; TRBD1 might be the D (6 bases). Germline CDR1 is SQVTM and CDR2 is ANQGSEA. V lost 6 bases and J 10 bases, leaving 15 bases between the germline ends. CDR3 length equals 11 residues. CDR3 amino acids: CSVIPGERAFF. The CDR3 DNA is TGCAGCGTAATTCCAGGGGAGAGAGCTTTCTTT.

V gene TRBV5-1 combines with J gene TRBJ2-7; TRBD2 matches at 10 bases. Germline CDR1 SGHRS, CDR2 YFSETQ. V shed 4 bases, J shed 5 bases, and the junction held 9 bases outside the gene matches. This CDR3 spans 15 amino acids. CDR3 sequence (DNA): TGCGCCAGCAGCCCGAAGCGGGGGGGCCTCCACGAGCAGTACTTC. Translation gives CASSPKRGGLHEQYF.

The V and J genes are TRBV27 and TRBJ1-2; 7 bases line up with TRBD1. CDR3 length equals 17 residues. Germline loops: CDR1 MNHEY, CDR2 SMNVEV (reference sequence). V trimming: 4 bases; J trimming: 4 bases; junction bases outside the gene matches: 15. CDR3 region: CASSSRQGAGSLYGYTF. Written as DNA, the CDR3 is TGTGCCAGCAGTTCGAGACAGGGCGCTGGTTCCCTCTATGGCTACACCTTC.

This clone was recorded a few times. A junction end diverges from the germline sequence, so it may reflect a read error. The chain joins TRBV7-7 to TRBJ2-7; D remains unclear. The CDR3 sequence is 13 residues long. Germline CDR1 is SSHAT and CDR2 is FNYEAQ (reference sequence). The CDR3 DNA is TGTGCTAGCAGCTACGACATCAACTACGAGCAGTACTTC. It specifies CASSYDINYEQYF.

Only one count was recorded for this clone. The V call is TRBV7-3, the J call TRBJ2-3; 8 nucleotides agree with TRBD1. The CDR3 has 15 residues. The V gene end was trimmed by 5 bases and the J gene end by 1 base; junction bases not matched to a gene: 5. The germline CDR1 and CDR2 sequences are SGHTA and FQGTGA. This CDR3 reads CASSETGGGTDTQYF. For the CDR3, the DNA is TGTGCCAGCAGCGAAACAGGGGGAGGCACAGATACGCAGTATTTT. The variable domain in full, completed from reference TRBV7-3 and TRBJ2-3, reads GAGVSQTPSNKVTEKGKYVELRCDPISGHTALYWYRQSLGQGPEFLIYFQGTGAADDSGLPNDRFFAVRPEGSVSTLKIQRTERGDSAVYLCASSETGGGTDTQYFGPGTRLTVL.

The V gene is TRBV4-1, the J gene TRBJ2-7; D uncertain. CDR1 is MGHRA, CDR2 YSYEKL, per germline. The CDR3 runs to 13 residues. The V end was cut by 0 bases, the J end by 4 bases, with 7 bases between. The CDR3 DNA is TGCGCCAGCAGCCAAGACTATAATTACGAGCAGTACTTC. It is translated as CASSQDYNYEQYF.

This clone occurred once. The chain combines TRBV5-6 with TRBJ1-4, with unresolved D. CDR1 is SGHDT, CDR2 YYEEEE, per germline. This CDR3 comprises 15 residues. V lost 0 bases and J lost 8, with 14 bases in between. This chain's CDR3 is CASSLANGFEEKLFF. In DNA form, the CDR3 reads TGTGCCAGCAGCTTGGCCAACGGGTTTGAGGAAAAACTGTTTTTT.

The V call is TRBV21-1, the J call TRBJ2-5; the table's TRBD2 call for D was not verified on the DNA. TRBV21-1 is recorded as a pseudogene. CDR3 length equals 19 residues. In DNA form, the CDR3 reads TGTGCCAGCAGCCCAACACTAGCGGGGGTTAATACGCTAGAATTAACCCAGTACTTC. It is translated as CASSPTLAGVNTLELTQYF.

The genes are TRBV6-1 and TRBJ1-6, with TRBD1 as a possible D gene (5 bases). Trimming shortened V by 3 bases and J by 7 bases, and 10 bases separated the two germline ends. CDR1 and CDR2 from the germline V gene are MNHNS and SASEGT. The CDR3 has 14 amino acids. The CDR3, as DNA: TGTGCCAGCAGTGACAGGGTGGAGAATTCACCCCTCCACTTT. Encoded protein: CASSDRVENSPLHF.

V and J are TRBV5-1 and TRBJ2-1; 8 bases align to TRBD1. V was pared by 0 bases and J by 7 bases, with 0 bases of the junction left unmatched. Germline-derived CDR1 and CDR2 are SGHRS and YFSETQ. CDR3 size: 13 residues. The DNA of the CDR3 is TGCGCCAGCAGCTTGGGGACAGGGAATGAGCAGTTCTTC. It translates to CASSLGTGNEQFF.

The chain links TRBV5-1 to TRBJ1-1, with TRBD1 matching over 7 bases. The CDR3 length is 14 residues. The ends lost 5 bases at V and 2 bases at J; junction bases unmatched: 6. Germline V gene data show CDR1 as SGHRS and CDR2 as YFSETQ. The CDR3 is CASSHGTANTEAFF. DNA of the CDR3: TGCGCCAGCAGTCACGGGACAGCTAACACTGAAGCTTTCTTT. Complete variable domain (other parts from reference TRBV5-1 and TRBJ1-1): KAGVTQTPRYLIKTRGQQVTLSCSPISGHRSVSWYQQTPGQGLQFLFEYFSETQRNKGNFPGRFSGRQFSNSRSEMNVSTLELGDSALYLCASSHGTANTEAFFGQGTRLTVV.

The rearrangement joins TRBV6-5 to TRBJ1-5, with unresolved D. Trimming stripped 6 bases from V and 5 bases from J, with 8 bases between. The germline V gene has CDR1 MNHEY and CDR2 SVGAGI. This CDR3 is built from 12 residues. CDR3 amino acids: CASSPEDQPQHF. The CDR3, as DNA: TGTGCCAGCAGCCCTGAGGATCAGCCCCAGCATTTT.

The chain links TRBV6-1 to TRBJ2-7; D not certain. Deletions cut 5 bases from V and 3 bases from J, with 2 bases between. There are 10 residues in the CDR3. From germline, CDR1 is MNHNS and CDR2 SASEGT. The DNA for the CDR3 is TGTGCCAGCAGTTACTACGAGCAGTACTTC. Its protein is CASSYYEQYF.

The V call is TRBV5-8, the J call TRBJ2-2; tentatively, D is TRBD1 (6 bases). V was cut by 2 bases and J by 4 bases, with 15 bases left in between. Germline values: CDR1 SGHTS, CDR2 YDEGEE. The CDR3 length is 16 residues. CDR3 region: CASSLGLQGSTGELFF. As DNA, the CDR3 is TGTGCCAGCAGCTTAGGATTACAGGGTAGCACCGGGGAGCTGTTTTTT.